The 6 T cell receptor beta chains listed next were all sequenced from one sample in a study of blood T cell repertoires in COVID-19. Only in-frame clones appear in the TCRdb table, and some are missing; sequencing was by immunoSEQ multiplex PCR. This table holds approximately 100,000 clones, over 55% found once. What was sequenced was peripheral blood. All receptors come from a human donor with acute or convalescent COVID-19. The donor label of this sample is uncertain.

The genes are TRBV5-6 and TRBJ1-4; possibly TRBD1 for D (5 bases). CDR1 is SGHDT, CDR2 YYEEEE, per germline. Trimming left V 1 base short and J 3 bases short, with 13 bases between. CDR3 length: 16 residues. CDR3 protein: CASSLRIQGPNEKLFF. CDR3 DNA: TGTGCCAGCAGCTTGAGGATCCAGGGCCCTAATGAAAAACTGTTTTTT. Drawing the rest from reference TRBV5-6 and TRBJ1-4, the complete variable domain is DAGVTQSPTHLIKTRGQQVTLRCSPKSGHDTVSWYQQALGQGPQFIFQYYEEEERQRGNFPDRFSGHQFPNYSSELNVNALLLGDSALYLCASSLRIQGPNEKLFFGSGTQLSVL.

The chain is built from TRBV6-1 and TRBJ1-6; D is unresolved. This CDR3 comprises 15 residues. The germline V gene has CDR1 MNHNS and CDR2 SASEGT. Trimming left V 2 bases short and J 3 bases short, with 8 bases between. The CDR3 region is CASSEFAVYNSPLHF. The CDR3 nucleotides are TGTGCCAGCAGTGAATTTGCAGTCTATAATTCACCCCTCCACTTT.

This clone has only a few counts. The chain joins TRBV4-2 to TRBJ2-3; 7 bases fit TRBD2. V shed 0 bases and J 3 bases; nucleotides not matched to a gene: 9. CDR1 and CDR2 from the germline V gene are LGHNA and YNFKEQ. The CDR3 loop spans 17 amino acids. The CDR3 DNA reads TGTGCCAGCAGCCAAGATGGGCCTAGCGGTGGGACAGATACGCAGTATTTT. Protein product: CASSQDGPSGGTDTQYF.

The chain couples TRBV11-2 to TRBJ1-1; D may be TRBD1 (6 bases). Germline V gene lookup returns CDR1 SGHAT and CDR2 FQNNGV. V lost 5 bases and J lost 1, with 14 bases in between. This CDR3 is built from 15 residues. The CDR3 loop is CASSRVGQPNTEAFF. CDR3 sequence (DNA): TGTGCCAGCAGCCGGGTCGGACAGCCGAACACTGAAGCTTTCTTT.

The CDR3 sequence is CASGLGGARDNQPQHF. The CDR3 DNA reads as TGTGCTAGTGGTTTAGGAGGGGCCAGGGACAATCAGCCCCAGCATTTT. The chain combines TRBV12-5 with TRBJ1-5, with D possibly matching TRBD1 (5 bases). The CDR3 runs to 16 residues. V lost 3 bases and J lost 3, with 15 bases in between. Per the germline V gene, CDR1 is LGHNT and CDR2 is FRNRAP.

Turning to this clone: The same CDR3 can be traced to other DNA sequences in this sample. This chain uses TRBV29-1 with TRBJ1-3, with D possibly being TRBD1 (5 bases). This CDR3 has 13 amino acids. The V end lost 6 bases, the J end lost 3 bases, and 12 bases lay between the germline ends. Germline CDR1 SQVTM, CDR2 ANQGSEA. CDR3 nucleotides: TGCAGCGTCCAGCGGGGCAGTGGAAACACCATATATTTT. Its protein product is CSVQRGSGNTIYF.